What follows are 3 T cell receptor beta chains derived from one specimen sequenced in a study of radiotherapy plus CTLA-4 blockade in lung cancer. The assay was immunoSEQ multiplex PCR, and TCRdb's table has in-frame clones only and misses some. Of tens of thousands of clones in the sample, 75% to 85% are singletons; the top ten hold roughly 4%. The material was peripheral blood, obtained from a patient treated with radiotherapy plus ipilimumab. Receptor source: a human donor with non-small cell lung cancer who had a partial response to radiotherapy plus ipilimumab.

The V and J genes are TRBV19 and TRBJ1-2; no clear D gene. The CDR3 covers 14 residues. Trimming cost V 4 bases and J 1 base, with 10 bases left between them. The germline gives CDR1 LNHDA, CDR2 SQIVND (reference sequence). For the CDR3, the DNA is TGTGCCAGTAGTAATTGGACTGATAACTATGGCTACACCTTC. Translated: CASSNWTDNYGYTF. Full variable domain (remainder filled in from reference TRBV19 and TRBJ1-2): DGGITQSPKYLFRKEGQNVTLSCEQNLNHDAMYWYRQDPGQGLRLIYYSQIVNDFQKGDIAEGYSVSREKKESFPLTVTSAQKNPTAFYLCASSNWTDNYGYTFGSGTRLTVV.

The chain uses TRBV10-2 and TRBJ1-2; no firm D call. The germline V gene encodes CDR1 WSHSY and CDR2 SAAADI. V lost 0 bases and J 6 bases, leaving 8 bases between the germline ends. The CDR3 loop spans 13 amino acids. The CDR3 region is CASSESRTDGYTF. CDR3 bases: TGCGCCAGCAGTGAGTCTCGTACAGATGGCTACACCTTC.

The table lists this clone with a count of one. The gene calls are TRBV7-6 and TRBJ2-7, with TRBD2 identical over 7 bases. The ends lost 1 base at V and 3 bases at J; junction bases unmatched: 9. The CDR3 runs to 16 residues. Looked up from germline, CDR1 is SGHVS and CDR2 is FNYEAQ. The CDR3 coding sequence is TGTGCCAGCAGCTTAGTGGAACTAGCGATTGGCTACGAGCAGTACTTC. Protein: CASSLVELAIGYEQYF.